These T cell receptor beta chains were read from a single sample in a study of T-cell memory formation after mild COVID-19. TCRdb processed the 5' RACE reads anew with MiXCR; each CDR3 protein has one entry. This table has under 700,000 distinct CDR3 sequences, roughly 20% appearing once. The sequenced sample was PBMCs or a T cell subset sorted from them (not recorded which). The receptors come from an adult woman who had mild COVID-19 (a few samples of this study predate the infection). Cell type and time point are not known. Both conserved end residues are part of each CDR3. The order of the fields is J gene, D gene, clone size, V gene, CDR3 DNA, CDR3 protein. The D gene is left open where the match is weak. Not every row has a clone size; where given, it reads once, few, many or a size class.

>TRBJ2-5|.|.|TRBV7-2
TGTGCCAGCAGCTTTTTGCGGGGTGGAGAGACCCAGTACTTC
CASSFLRGGETQYF
>TRBJ2-7|.|.|TRBV7-2
TGTGCCACGTCCCGACCCGGTGCGTACGAGCAGTACTTC
CATSRPGAYEQYF
>TRBJ1-1|.|.|TRBV27
TGTGCCAGCGTTGACGGGCCCGCTGGCACTGAAGCTTTCTTT
CASVDGPAGTEAFF
>TRBJ1-2|.|.|TRBV9
TGTGCCAGCGGGGGGGAAGGTGATGGCTACACCTTC
CASGGEGDGYTF
>TRBJ2-5|.|.|TRBV30
TGTGCCTGGAGTGTCCGGATCGGAGAGACCCAGTACTTC
CAWSVRIGETQYF
>TRBJ2-7|.|.|TRBV6-2/TRBV6-3
TGTGCCAGCGGAACACCTAGTTGGGGCTCCTACGAGCAGTACTTC
CASGTPSWGSYEQYF
>TRBJ2-1|.|.|TRBV10-3
TGTGCCATCAGTGTCTCCCTCTCTAGCCTTGAGCAGTTCTTC
CAISVSLSSLEQFF
>TRBJ1-1|.|.|TRBV19
TGTGCCAGTATCTCCACCGGGAGGTACACTGAAGCTTTCTTT
CASISTGRYTEAFF
>TRBJ2-6|.|.|TRBV6-5
TGTGCCAGCAGTGGAGACATCTCTGGGGCCAACGTACTGACTTTC
CASSGDISGANVLTF
>TRBJ2-7|TRBD1|.|TRBV6-5
TGTGCCAGCAGGGACAGGGGGCGAGAGCAGTACTTC
CASRDRGREQYF
>TRBJ2-3|.|few|TRBV9
TGTGCCAGCAGCGTAGCCCCGACAGCGGGCACAGATACGCAGTATTTT
CASSVAPTAGTDTQYF
>TRBJ2-1|.|.|TRBV25-1
TGTGCCAGCAGTGAGCCGGGACCTTACAATGAGCAGTTCTTC
CASSEPGPYNEQFF
>TRBJ2-1|.|.|TRBV25-1
TGTGCCAGCACCGCCGGGGGCGGGCACAATGAGCAGTTCTTC
CASTAGGGHNEQFF
>TRBJ2-7|TRBD2|once|TRBV9
TGTGCCAGCAGCGTAGACCTAGCGGATACCTACGAGCAGTACTTC
CASSVDLADTYEQYF
>TRBJ2-7|.|few|TRBV15
TGTGCCACCAGCAGAGATTTTCGGGGACATCTCGAGCAGTACTTC
CATSRDFRGHLEQYF
>TRBJ2-7|TRBD1|many|TRBV5-1
TGCGCCAGCAGCTCAACCGGGACAGGGTGGGAGCAGTACTTC
CASSSTGTGWEQYF
>TRBJ2-4|TRBD2|.|TRBV25-1
TGTGCCAGCAGTAACGGACTAGCGGGAAAGGTGAACATTCAGTACTTC
CASSNGLAGKVNIQYF
>TRBJ2-2|.|few|TRBV14
TGTGCCAGCAGCCCCATCTGGACCGGGGAGCTGTTTTTT
CASSPIWTGELFF
>TRBJ2-4|.|.|TRBV2
TGTGCCAGCAGGGAAGGGCTAGCCAAAAACATTCAGTACTTC
CASREGLAKNIQYF
>TRBJ2-7|.|.|TRBV12-3/TRBV12-4
TGTGCCAGCAGTTTAGGATCGTCAGGGAGGCCTTACGAGCAGTACTTC
CASSLGSSGRPYEQYF
>TRBJ2-1|TRBD1|.|TRBV7-9
TGTGCCAGCAGCCCCGACAGGGGTCGAACCAATGAGCAGTTCTTC
CASSPDRGRTNEQFF
>TRBJ2-1|TRBD2|few|TRBV27
TGTGCCAGCAGTCCCCGACCCCTGGGACTAGCGGGGGTCTCCTCCTACAATGAGCAGTTCTTC
CASSPRPLGLAGVSSYNEQFF
>TRBJ2-1|.|few|TRBV29-1
TGCAGCGTGAGCCGGGACACCGCTAGCTACAATGAGCAGTTCTTC
CSVSRDTASYNEQFF
>TRBJ2-1|TRBD2|.|TRBV24-1
TGTGCCACCAGTGACCCGACTAGCGGGGGGGGTGAGCAGTTCTTC
CATSDPTSGGGEQFF
>TRBJ2-1|.|few|TRBV10-3
TGTGCCATCAGTTCCAGATACAATGAGCAGTTCTTC
CAISSRYNEQFF
>TRBJ2-1|.|few|TRBV5-1
TGCGCCAGCAGCTTATTTGGGCGCGGGGATGATGAGCAGTTCTTC
CASSLFGRGDDEQFF
>TRBJ1-2|TRBD1|few|TRBV2
TGTGCCAGCAGTGAACGTGGGACAGGCGGGGGCTACACCTTC
CASSERGTGGGYTF
>TRBJ1-5|.|few|TRBV11-3
TGTGCCAGCAGCTTGGGAGGGCATCAGCCCCAGCATTTT
CASSLGGHQPQHF
>TRBJ2-7|TRBD1|.|TRBV27
TGTGCCAGCAGTTTACTCGACAGGGGTTACGAGCAGTACTTC
CASSLLDRGYEQYF
>TRBJ2-7|.|few|TRBV20-1
TGCAGTCAACCCCCTAACGAGCAGTACTTC
CSQPPNEQYF
>TRBJ2-1|TRBD2|few|TRBV6-5
TGTGCCAGCAGCCTACTAGCGGGGACTATCAATGAGCAGTTCTTC
CASSLLAGTINEQFF
>TRBJ2-7|TRBD1|.|TRBV24-1
TGTGCCACCAGTGACATGACAGGGAGTAGGTACGAGCAGTACTTC
CATSDMTGSRYEQYF
>TRBJ1-1|.|few|TRBV20-1
TGCAGTGCATCAGACGGGCGGACTGAAGCTTTCTTT
CSASDGRTEAFF
>TRBJ2-7|.|.|TRBV7-9
TGTGCCAGCAGCTTAGAATCCGGCTGGAGCTCCTACGAGCAGTACTTC
CASSLESGWSSYEQYF
>TRBJ2-1|TRBD2|few|TRBV5-4
TGTGCCAGCAGCTTTGGCGGGGGGGCCAATGAGCAGTTCTTC
CASSFGGGANEQFF
>TRBJ1-3|.|many|TRBV7-6
TGTGCCAGCAGCTTATCCGGGGGTGGTGGAAACACCATATATTTT
CASSLSGGGGNTIYF
>TRBJ2-5|TRBD2|few|TRBV20-1
TGCAGTGCTATCCCGACTAGCGGGGAGGGAGAGACCCAGTACTTC
CSAIPTSGEGETQYF
>TRBJ2-1|.|many|TRBV5-1
TGCGCCAGCAGCTCCTTTCTGCCCGACCCACTGGTTCGGAATGAGCAGTTCTTC
CASSSFLPDPLVRNEQFF
>TRBJ1-4|.|.|TRBV9
TGTGCCAGCACCGACACAGCGCTAAGCGAAAAACTGTTTTTT
CASTDTALSEKLFF
>TRBJ2-7|.|.|TRBV18
TGTGCCAGCTCACCACCGACGGGAGCTTCCCACGAGCAGTACTTC
CASSPPTGASHEQYF
>TRBJ1-5|TRBD1|.|TRBV7-2
TGTGCCAGCAGCTTAGTGGGGGGACAGCGGCCCCAGCATTTT
CASSLVGGQRPQHF